This TCR beta chain was identified during a study of tumor-infiltrating lymphocytes in primary liver carcinoma. Study details: Patients were both men and women, whose ages ran from 30 to 69 years. The tumors, T1-T3 N0M0 lesions, were roughly 4.2 to 10 cm across. Findings and limits, study-wide: Bulk unsorted sampling precluded comparing CD4+ and CD8+ repertoires.

The germline V and J ends were trimmed by 1 base and 2 bases, with 9 bases remaining between them. Per the germline V gene, CDR1 is LGHNA and CDR2 is YSLEER. CDR3 length: 14 amino acids. TCR beta cDNA was made from 450 to 600 ng total RNA with a constant-region primer. Three nested multiplex PCR rounds, a slightly modified ARM-PCR, produced the libraries for TCR beta. With TRBV1-TRBV30 forward primers and a C-beta reverse primer, the first two PCR rounds were run for 10 cycles each. A single record per CDR3 protein comes from TCRdb applying MiXCR to the multiplex PCR reads. Among a few hundred thousand distinct CDR3 sequences listed, almost 60% were seen once. Unsorted whole blood supplied the blood RNA, and germline DNA was isolated too. With chronic HBV infection, the patients were also treatment-naive. To note about this clonotype: Its specificity is unknown.

V is TRBV4-3 and J is TRBJ2-7, with no clear D. The material sequenced was peripheral blood. The clonotype was recovered from a woman younger than 45 with primary liver carcinoma and hepatitis B virus infection. The CDR3 region is CASSQGVRTYEQYF. In nucleotides, the CDR3 is TGCGCCAGCAGCCAAGGTGTGAGGACCTACGAGCAGTACTTC.